The 4 T cell receptor beta chains reported below all come from one sample, sequenced in a study of cytomegalovirus exposure and HLA in healthy donors. This table comes from immunoSEQ multiplex PCR, and its TCRdb copy is limited to in-frame clones, with some not included. Of over 150,000 clones detected, around 92% appear once; the ten largest clones hold about 9.3%. Specimen: PBMCs. Receptors were obtained from a young woman in good health and CMV-seropositive.

V and J are TRBV7-8 and TRBJ2-7; no reliable D call. Trimming cost V 5 bases and J 2 bases, with 4 bases left between them. Germline values: CDR1 SGHVS, CDR2 FQNEAQ. The CDR3 sequence is 11 residues long. CDR3 residues: CASSRTYEQYF. In DNA form, the CDR3 reads TGTGCCAGCAGCCGTACCTACGAGCAGTACTTC.

CDR3 in DNA: TGTGCCAGCAGCTGGGAACCGACAGGGATCTATTTCTTT. Protein product: CASSWEPTGIYFF. The rearrangement joins TRBV5-6 to TRBJ1-1; 7 bases are a match to TRBD1. CDR1 and CDR2 (germline): SGHDT, YYEEEE. The length of the CDR3 is 13 residues. V trimming: 3 bases; J trimming: 13 bases; junction bases outside the gene matches: 12.

The sample holds one count of this clone. This chain connects TRBV5-1 to TRBJ1-4; D is possibly TRBD1 (6 bases). Between the trimmed V and J ends, which lost 1 base and 7 bases, there was a span of 17 bases. Per the germline V gene, CDR1 is SGHRS and CDR2 is YFSETQ. The CDR3 is 16 residues long. The CDR3 sequence: CASSLTRDTGTEKLFF. The DNA for the CDR3 is TGCGCCAGCAGCTTGACCCGGGACACGGGAACTGAAAAACTGTTTTTT.

A remark on this clone: Mismatch with germline at one junction end may stem from a read error. This chain connects TRBV7-7 to TRBJ1-2; D uncertain. Germline V gene data show CDR1 as SSHAT and CDR2 as FNYEAQ (reference sequence). This CDR3 contains 14 residues. CDR3: CASSLIRTNYGYTF. For the CDR3, the DNA is TGTGCTAGCAGCTTAATTAGAACCAACTATGGCTACACCTTC.